The 23 T cell receptor beta chains given below trace back to one sample, sequenced in a study of blood T cell repertoires in COVID-19. Some clones are missing from TCRdb's copy, which holds only in-frame ones; the method was immunoSEQ multiplex PCR. Here the sample spans roughly 150,000 clones, about 80% being singletons. Sequencing was carried out using PBMCs or T cells enriched from blood (not recorded which). The receptors shown here come from a woman aged 18-29 years who had been exposed to COVID-19.

The V and J genes are TRBV4-3 and TRBJ2-6, with a possible D match to TRBD1 (5 bases). The CDR3 spans 17 residues. The V end lost 1 base, the J end lost 0 bases, and 10 bases lay between the germline ends. Germline CDR1 reads LGHNA; CDR2 reads YSLEER. The CDR3 DNA reads as TGCGCCAGCAGCCAAGGGGGCCTCCTCTCTGGGGCCAACGTCCTGACTTTC. It is translated as CASSQGGLLSGANVLTF.

In this sample, this clone turned up once. This chain links TRBV29-1 with TRBJ2-2, with 12 bases matching TRBD2. CDR1 is SQVTM and CDR2 is ANQGSEA in the germline V gene. The CDR3 runs to 15 residues. Germline trimming cut 1 base from V and 7 bases from J; bases unmatched to any gene: 4. CDR3 nucleotide sequence: TGCAGCGTTGAAGGACTAGCGGGAGCTGGCGGGGAGCTGTTTTTT. It translates to CSVEGLAGAGGELFF.

The chain's CDR3 is CASRTSGRAEWFF. In DNA, the CDR3 is TGTGCCAGCAGGACTAGCGGGAGGGCCGAGTGGTTCTTC. The J gene is TRBJ2-1, the V gene TRBV28; 14 nucleotides line up with TRBD2. V was pared by 6 bases and J by 15 bases, with 7 bases of the junction left unmatched. This CDR3 is built from 13 residues. Germline V gene data show CDR1 as MDHEN and CDR2 as SYDVKM.

The CDR3 DNA sequence: TGTGCCACCAGTGACCCCGGACAGCACGGGGAAAAACTGTTTTTT. Translation: CATSDPGQHGEKLFF. This chain uses TRBV24-1 with TRBJ1-4; possible D gene TRBD1, 6 bases. Between the trimmed V and J ends, which lost 4 bases and 8 bases, there was a span of 16 bases. This CDR3 spans 15 amino acids. The germline gives CDR1 KGHDR, CDR2 SFDVKD.

The chain combines TRBV27 with TRBJ1-2; maybe TRBD1 (5 bases). The germline V gene has CDR1 MNHEY and CDR2 SMNVEV (reference sequence). The V end was cut by 4 bases, the J end by 8 bases, with 23 bases between. This CDR3 spans 16 amino acids. The CDR3 loop is CASSSSGTEKLKGYTF. CDR3 nucleotides: TGTGCCAGCAGTTCCTCCGGGACTGAAAAATTAAAAGGCTACACCTTC.

This clone appeared a few times. This chain joins TRBV7-9 and TRBJ2-7; 7 bases map to TRBD2. V lost 4 bases, J lost 6 bases, and 0 bases stayed unmatched. The CDR3 covers 11 residues. CDR1 is SEHNR, CDR2 FQNEAQ, per germline (reference sequence). CDR3 DNA: TGTGCCAGCAGCTGGGGGGGCGAGCAGTACTTC. It specifies CASSWGGEQYF.

The chain couples TRBV29-1 to TRBJ1-1; a weak D match, TRBD1 (5 bases). This CDR3 spans 13 amino acids. Germline V lookup: CDR1 SQVTM, CDR2 ANQGSEA. Trimming stripped 6 bases from V and 4 bases from J, with 15 bases between. In DNA form, the CDR3 reads TGCAGCGTGATGGGACTAGGCGGCACTGAAGCTTTCTTT. Encoded protein: CSVMGLGGTEAFF. Full variable domain (missing parts from reference TRBV29-1 and TRBJ1-1): SAVISQKPSRDICQRGTSLTIQCQVDSQVTMMFWYRQQPGQSLTLIATANQGSEATYESGFVIDKFPISRPNLTFSTLTVSNMSPEDSSIYLCSVMGLGGTEAFFGQGTRLTVV.

The chain is built from TRBV6-2 or TRBV6-3 and TRBJ2-2; D is uncertain. The CDR3 contains 14 residues. Germline CDR1 reads MNHEY; CDR2 reads SVGEGT. The ends were cut back, 1 base at V and 4 bases at J, with 7 bases in the middle. The CDR3 DNA sequence: TGTGCCAGCAGTTACTTTGGCAGCACCGGGGAGCTGTTTTTT. It translates to CASSYFGSTGELFF.

The chain is built from TRBV5-6 and TRBJ2-1; D is possibly TRBD1 (6 bases). Germline loops: CDR1 SGHDT, CDR2 YYEEEE. V was trimmed by 2 bases and J by 13 bases, leaving 10 bases between them. This CDR3 is 11 amino acids long. The chain's CDR3 is CASSFTGSQFF. CDR3 bases: TGTGCCAGCAGCTTCACAGGGTCCCAGTTCTTC.

V and J are TRBV1 and TRBJ2-4; the DNA was not compared with TRBD2, the D call given in the table. TRBV1 is a listed pseudogene. CDR3 length equals 14 residues. The chain's CDR3 is CTTLPGLAKNIQYF. DNA for the CDR3: TGCACCACCCTACCGGGACTAGCCAAAAACATTCAGTACTTC.

The gene calls are TRBV5-4 and TRBJ2-7; 10 bases are a match to TRBD1. V trimming: 6 bases; J trimming: 3 bases; junction bases outside the gene matches: 9. CDR1 and CDR2 from the germline V gene are SGHNT and YYREEE (reference sequence). The CDR3 runs to 15 residues. CDR3 sequence: CASNNRDRGLYEQYF. Written as DNA, the CDR3 is TGTGCCAGCAATAACCGGGACAGGGGTCTCTACGAGCAGTACTTC. Based on the CDR3 plus reference TRBV5-4 and TRBJ2-7, the full variable domain is ETGVTQSPTHLIKTRGQQVTLRCSSQSGHNTVSWYQQALGQGPQFIFQYYREEENGRGNFPPRFSGLQFPNYSSELNVNALELDDSALYLCASNNRDRGLYEQYFGPGTRLTVT.

This chain connects TRBV21-1 to TRBJ1-3. TRBV21-1 is a pseudogene segment. CDR3 length equals 19 residues. The CDR3 protein is CASSKSRQSLNSSGNTIYF. The CDR3 DNA sequence: TGTGCCAGCAGCAAATCGAGGCAGAGCCTAAATAGCTCTGGAAACACCATATATTTT.

V usage is TRBV18 and J usage is TRBJ1-2; 8 nucleotides agree with TRBD1. Trimming took 3 bases from V and 0 from J; bases not matched to a gene: 3. Germline CDR1 reads KGHSH; CDR2 reads LQKENI. This CDR3 has 15 amino acids. This CDR3 is CASSPTGASNYGYTF. In nucleotides, the CDR3 is TGTGCCAGCTCACCGACAGGGGCTTCTAACTATGGCTACACCTTC.

This chain joins TRBV6-4 and TRBJ2-3; TRBD2 matches 11 bases. The V segment lost 0 bases and the J segment 3 bases; nucleotides outside the gene matches: 2. Germline V lookup: CDR1 MRHNA, CDR2 SNTAGT. The CDR3 loop spans 16 amino acids. The DNA of the CDR3 is TGTGCCAGCAGTGACTCCCCTAGCGGGGGGACAGATACGCAGTATTTT. As protein: CASSDSPSGGTDTQYF.

The rearrangement links TRBV4-2 to TRBJ2-1; D gene unclear. CDR3 size: 16 residues. Per the germline V gene, CDR1 is LGHNA and CDR2 is YNFKEQ. The V end lost 0 bases, the J end lost 2 bases, and 11 bases lay between the germline ends. The CDR3 coding sequence is TGTGCCAGCAGCCAAGATCCGGCGCGGCCCTACAATGAGCAGTTCTTC. Amino acids: CASSQDPARPYNEQFF.

The chain is built from TRBV29-1 and TRBJ1-2; TRBD1 might be the D (5 bases). There are 11 residues in the CDR3. Germline CDR1 and CDR2: SQVTM and ANQGSEA. V lost 7 bases to trimming and J lost 8 bases, with 14 bases between them. CDR3: CSASQVRGYTF. CDR3 coding DNA: TGCAGCGCTTCACAGGTTCGAGGCTACACCTTC.

This rearrangement joins TRBV7-8 to TRBJ2-1; possible D gene TRBD2, 6 bases. CDR1 is SGHVS and CDR2 is FQNEAQ in the germline V gene. CDR3 length equals 16 residues. V was cut by 7 bases and J by 5 bases, with 21 bases left in between. The CDR3 DNA sequence: TGTGCCAGCACCTATGGCGCGGGACGCCCGAACAATGAGCAGTTCTTC. It is translated as CASTYGAGRPNNEQFF.

The chain uses TRBV28 and TRBJ2-3, with 8 bases that match TRBD1. V shed 3 bases and J 2 bases; nucleotides not matched to a gene: 7. The CDR3 length is 16 residues. Germline loops: CDR1 MDHEN, CDR2 SYDVKM. The chain's CDR3 is CASSFVRTGSTDTQYF. CDR3 DNA sequence: TGTGCCAGCAGTTTTGTTCGGACAGGGTCCACAGATACGCAGTATTTT. Full variable domain (remainder filled in from reference TRBV28 and TRBJ2-3): DVKVTQSSRYLVKRTGEKVFLECVQDMDHENMFWYRQDPGLGLRLIYFSYDVKMKEKGDIPEGYSVSREKKERFSLILESASTNQTSMYLCASSFVRTGSTDTQYFGPGTRLTVL.

The chain is built from TRBV29-1 and TRBJ2-3; TRBD2 aligns across 9 bases. This CDR3 contains 13 residues. Germline assignment: CDR1 SQVTM and CDR2 ANQGSEA. Trimming removed 5 bases from V and 4 bases from J; junction bases left unmatched: 4. The DNA for the CDR3 is TGCAGCGTTATAGCGGGAGAAGCAGATACGCAGTATTTT. This sequence encodes CSVIAGEADTQYF.

V usage is TRBV27 and J usage is TRBJ1-4, with 9 nucleotides matching TRBD1. CDR3 length equals 16 residues. Trimming at V came to 6 bases and at J to 5 bases, leaving 10 bases not matched to a gene. The germline CDR1 and CDR2 sequences are MNHEY and SMNVEV (reference sequence). The CDR3 region is CASRPGQGVGNEKLFF. The CDR3 nucleotides read TGTGCCAGCAGACCGGGACAGGGAGTCGGGAATGAAAAACTGTTTTTT.

This sequence joins TRBV28 and TRBJ1-2; D remains unclear. V gave up 7 bases and J gave up 8 bases, with 20 bases separating them. Germline CDR1 and CDR2: MDHEN and SYDVKM. The CDR3 runs 14 residues. CDR3 DNA: TGTGCCAGCATTGACTACCCGGACGGCTGGGGCTACACCTTC. Translating it yields CASIDYPDGWGYTF.

This clone was detected once. This rearrangement joins TRBV4-3 to TRBJ2-1; D is ambiguous. The germline V gene encodes CDR1 LGHNA and CDR2 YSLEER. Deletions cut 4 bases from V and 15 bases from J, with 22 bases between. This CDR3 is 14 amino acids long. CDR3 amino acids: CASSLRGALQGLFF. The DNA for the CDR3 is TGCGCCAGCAGCCTCAGAGGAGCTCTCCAAGGTCTGTTCTTC.

This clone was counted between two and nine times. The chain joins TRBV27 to TRBJ2-3; 7 bases match TRBD2. Per germline, CDR1 MNHEY and CDR2 SMNVEV (reference sequence). Losses at the gene ends were 6 bases for V and 8 bases for J; bases not matched to a gene: 20. The CDR3 runs to 17 residues. CDR3: CASRDPRAGDGWATQYF. In DNA, the CDR3 is TGTGCCAGCAGGGACCCGAGGGCGGGGGATGGGTGGGCTACGCAGTATTTT.